This T cell receptor beta chain was captured in a study of CD8 T cells in Susac syndrome. It was with random hexamers that 0.5 to 1 ug RNA was reverse transcribed. It was immunoSEQ multiplex PCR that amplified TCR beta CDR3 across 54 Vbeta and 13 Jbeta. Each CDR3 protein is one row after TCRdb ran MiXCR on the immunoSEQ multiplex PCR reads. The table has 100,000 to 150,000 distinct CDR3 sequences, 80% to 85% seen once. Germline CDR1 reads PRHDT; CDR2 reads FYEKMQ (reference sequence). The CDR3 is 17 residues long. Trimming left V 6 bases short and J 0 bases short, with 18 bases between. Sequencing targeted TCR beta in T cells from blood (CD8+ and CD4+). The study used treatment-naive patients who had stable or active relapsing-remitting disease as multiple sclerosis controls. Findings of the study overall: Acknowledgment was made by the study that its TCR sequencing and HLA analysis involved a relatively small number of individuals.

A remark on this clonotype: The antigen remains undetermined.

This sequence joins TRBV13 and TRBJ1-5; D remains unclear. This sequence originates from a human donor with multiple sclerosis. The specimen was CD8+ T cells from PBMCs. For the CDR3, the DNA is TGTGCCAGCAGTCTCCTTCAAACCCGGGGTAGCAATCAGCCCCAGCATTTT. Protein product: CASSLLQTRGSNQPQHF. The complete variable domain, with remaining parts taken from reference TRBV13 and TRBJ1-5, reads AAGVIQSPRHLIKEKRETATLKCYPIPRHDTVYWYQQGPGQDPQFLISFYEKMQSDKGSIPDRFSAQQFSDYHSELNMSSLELGDSALYFCASSLLQTRGSNQPQHFGDGTRLSIL.